Sequencing of this TCR beta chain was carried out in a study of CD8+CD57+ T cells in acquired aplastic anemia. Study-wide results and caveats: Patients and controls shared nearly 30 CD8+ CDR3 sequences, highly expressed in patients.

This CDR3 comprises 11 residues. Germline V lookup: CDR1 SGHRS, CDR2 YFSETQ. V gave up 3 bases and J gave up 16 bases; unmatched junction bases: 4. Genomic DNA, serving as template, underwent TCR beta VDJ and CDR3 profiling. TCRdb reanalysed the reads using MiXCR and keeps one entry per CDR3 protein. This repertoire shows about 200,000 distinct CDR3 sequences, over 40% found once; its top ten account for about 20%. With respect to this clonotype: Its antigen is not known.

All patients picked for sequencing had shown, by flow cytometry, an expansion of CD8+CD57+ cells. This chain connects TRBV5-1 to TRBJ1-6; 7 positions agree with TRBD1. Specimen: sorted CD4+, CD8+, or CD8+CD57+ T cells (not recorded which) from PBMCs. The sequence came from a human donor with aplastic anemia. The CDR3 sequence is CASSSGQELHF. CDR3 in DNA: TGCGCCAGCAGCTCCGGACAGGAGCTCCACTTT. Full variable domain (outside the CDR3, taken from reference TRBV5-1 and TRBJ1-6): KAGVTQTPRYLIKTRGQQVTLSCSPISGHRSVSWYQQTPGQGLQFLFEYFSETQRNKGNFPGRFSGRQFSNSRSEMNVSTLELGDSALYLCASSSGQELHFGNGTRLTVT.